This T cell receptor beta chain comes out of a study of CD8 T cells in Susac syndrome. RNA totalling about 0.45 to 1 ug underwent reverse transcription with random hexamers. Amplification of TCR beta CDR3 by immunoSEQ multiplex PCR spanned 54 Vbeta and 13 Jbeta. TCRdb redid the calling of the immunoSEQ multiplex PCR reads with MiXCR, one entry per CDR3 protein. The sample consists of roughly 200,000 distinct CDR3 sequences, approximately 95% of them appearing once. Per the germline V gene, CDR1 is MNHEY and CDR2 is SVGAGI. The CDR3 is made up of 13 amino acids. V was trimmed by 6 bases and J by 5 bases, leaving 12 bases between them.

The rearrangement joins TRBV6-5 to TRBJ2-3; D is possibly TRBD1 (5 bases). The sequenced material came from CD4+ T cells from PBMCs. This TCR derives from a human donor in good health. CDR3 in amino acids: CASRSRGRDTQYF. The CDR3 DNA follows: TGTGCCAGCAGAAGTAGGGGAAGAGATACGCAGTATTTT.